What follows is one TCR beta chain and its context. This CDR3 has 17 amino acids. Trimming at V came to 4 bases and at J to 3 bases, leaving 13 bases not matched to a gene. Germline CDR1 reads SGDLS; CDR2 reads YYNGEE. This specimen comes from a study of control samples from healthy donors and cancer patients. Here immunoSEQ multiplex PCR was the method, and the copy in TCRdb shows in-frame clones only, minus some. The repertoire holds around 150,000 clones, with 96% as singletons. This rearrangement joins TRBV9 to TRBJ1-2; TRBD1 agrees at 9 bases. The sample was blood. The clonotype originates from a woman aged 30 to 39 in good health. The CDR3 sequence is CASSRGTGSQVDYGYTF. CDR3 DNA: TGTGCCAGCAGCCGAGGGACAGGGTCCCAGGTGGACTATGGCTACACCTTC.